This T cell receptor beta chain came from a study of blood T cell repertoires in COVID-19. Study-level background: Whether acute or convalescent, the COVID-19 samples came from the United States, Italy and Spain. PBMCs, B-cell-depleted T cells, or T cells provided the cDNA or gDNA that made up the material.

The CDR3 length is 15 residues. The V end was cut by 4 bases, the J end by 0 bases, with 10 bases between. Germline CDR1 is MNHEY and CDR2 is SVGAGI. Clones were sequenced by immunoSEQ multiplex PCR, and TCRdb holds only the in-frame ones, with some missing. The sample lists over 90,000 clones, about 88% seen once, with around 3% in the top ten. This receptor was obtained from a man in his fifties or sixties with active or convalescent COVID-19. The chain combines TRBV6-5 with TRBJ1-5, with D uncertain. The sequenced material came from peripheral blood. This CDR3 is CASSSEPNSNQPQHF. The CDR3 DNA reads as TGTGCCAGCAGTTCCGAGCCCAATAGCAATCAGCCCCAGCATTTT.